This T cell receptor beta chain was recorded in a study of T cell responses to AZD1222 COVID-19 vaccine. Study findings and constraints: Seropositive AZD1222 recipients at baseline numbered only five or six. It should be noted that donors were predominantly white British and more often female, and clonal diversity was possibly underestimated.

As for this clone: Its specificity is unknown.

Trimming pared 2 bases from V and 1 base from J, leaving 9 bases between. CDR1 and CDR2 (germline): LNHDA, SQIVND (reference sequence). This CDR3 is built from 14 residues. Profiling relied on immunoSEQ multiplex PCR, and the TCRdb table lists in-frame clones only, not all of them. The sample lists about 69,000 clones, 75% to 90% seen once, with about 23% in the top ten. The source material was peripheral blood, sampled 28 days after the second AZD1222 dose. The receptor was derived from an adult who received the AZD1222 COVID-19 vaccine. This sequence joins TRBV19 and TRBJ2-7, with D perhaps TRBD1 (6 bases). The CDR3 nucleotides are TGTGCCAGTAGTATATCCGGGACATCCTACGAGCAGTACTTC. Protein product: CASSISGTSYEQYF.